These 13 T cell receptor beta chains came from one sample sequenced in a study of blood T cell repertoires in COVID-19. TCRdb's table, derived via immunoSEQ multiplex PCR, lists solely in-frame clones and lacks some. The data show over 100,000 clones, 78% seen once. Sequenced sample: peripheral blood. These receptors were collected from a man in his 60s with active or convalescent COVID-19.

The rearrangement links TRBV5-1 to TRBJ2-3, with TRBD2 matching 9 bases. In germline, CDR1 is SGHRS, CDR2 YFSETQ. V lost 4 bases, J lost 5 bases, and 11 bases stayed unmatched. CDR3 length: 16 residues. CDR3 amino acids: CASSPTGLAGIDTQYF. CDR3 DNA: TGCGCCAGCAGCCCAACGGGGCTAGCGGGAATAGATACGCAGTATTTT.

A single count supports this clone. The chain is built from TRBV5-6 and TRBJ2-1; D unresolved. The germline CDR1 and CDR2 sequences are SGHDT and YYEEEE. V lost 5 bases and J 10 bases, leaving 10 bases between the germline ends. There are 11 residues in the CDR3. The CDR3 region has the DNA TGTGCCAGCAGAACTATCAACGAGCAGTTCTTC. Translating it yields CASRTINEQFF.

The chain employs TRBV29-1 and TRBJ2-1; 8 nucleotides agree with TRBD2. Per germline, CDR1 SQVTM and CDR2 ANQGSEA. The CDR3 consists of 14 residues. The V segment lost 4 bases and the J segment 7 bases; nucleotides outside the gene matches: 9. As DNA, the CDR3 is TGCAGCGTTGGCCAGCGGGAGATGGCGAATGAGCAGTTCTTC. This gives the protein CSVGQREMANEQFF.

This chain joins TRBV5-1 and TRBJ2-5, with 7 bases that match TRBD1. V lost 2 bases to trimming and J lost 4 bases; unmatched junction nucleotides: 5. CDR3 length: 14 amino acids. Per the germline V gene, CDR1 is SGHRS and CDR2 is YFSETQ. The CDR3 region has the DNA TGCGCCAGCAGCTTTGGCAGGGGGTTAGAGACCCAGTACTTC. It yields the protein CASSFGRGLETQYF. Full variable domain (missing parts from reference TRBV5-1 and TRBJ2-5): KAGVTQTPRYLIKTRGQQVTLSCSPISGHRSVSWYQQTPGQGLQFLFEYFSETQRNKGNFPGRFSGRQFSNSRSEMNVSTLELGDSALYLCASSFGRGLETQYFGPGTRLLVL.

V gene TRBV6-2 or TRBV6-3 combines with J gene TRBJ2-1; TRBD2 matches 10 bases. In germline, CDR1 is MNHEY, CDR2 SVGEGT. The CDR3 spans 15 residues. Unmatched junction bases numbered 3, after V lost 4 bases and J lost 3 bases. DNA of the CDR3: TGTGCCAGCAGTTTATTAGCGGGAGGCTACAATGAGCAGTTCTTC. Protein sequence: CASSLLAGGYNEQFF.

On this clone: This may come from a read error, since a much larger clone is one base off. The chain carries TRBV28 and TRBJ2-7, with 7 bases matching TRBD1. This CDR3 spans 13 amino acids. V lost 5 bases and J lost 1; bases outside the gene matches: 2. Germline assignment: CDR1 MDHEN and CDR2 SYDVKM. The CDR3 DNA follows: TGTGCCAGCAGTCCGGGACAGTCCTACGAGCAGTACTTC. Translation: CASSPGQSYEQYF. Filled out from reference TRBV28 and TRBJ2-7, the complete variable domain reads DVKVTQSSRYLVKRTGEKVFLECVQDMDHENMFWYRQDPGLGLRLIYFSYDVKMKEKGDIPEGYSVSREKKERFSLILESASTNQTSMYLCASSPGQSYEQYFGPGTRLTVT.

This clone was counted once. The chain couples TRBV5-1 to TRBJ1-1, with TRBD1 matching over 8 bases. The CDR3 spans 15 residues. The junction had 12 bases not matched to a gene; V was cut back by 4 bases and J by 7 bases. Per germline, CDR1 SGHRS and CDR2 YFSETQ. The chain's CDR3 is CASSLGTGGFGEAFF. The CDR3 DNA follows: TGCGCCAGCAGCCTGGGGACAGGCGGTTTTGGTGAAGCTTTCTTT.

The rearrangement uses TRBV3-1 (or the pseudogene TRBV3-2) and TRBJ2-1; 9 nucleotides match TRBD2. V was pared by 0 bases and J by 8 bases, with 11 bases of the junction left unmatched. This CDR3 region has 17 residues. CDR1 LGHDT and CDR2 YNNKEL come from the germline V gene (reference sequence). In DNA form, the CDR3 reads TGTGCCAGCAGCCAAGAATGGGCAGCGGGAGGAGGTGATGAGCAGTTCTTC. Residues: CASSQEWAAGGGDEQFF.

This chain joins TRBV11-2 and TRBJ2-1; 11 bases align to TRBD2. Trimming took 6 bases from V and 5 from J; bases not matched to a gene: 6. CDR3 length equals 15 residues. Germline lookup yields CDR1 SGHAT and CDR2 FQNNGV. The CDR3 sequence: CASRFSGRADNEQFF. CDR3 coding DNA: TGTGCCAGCAGATTTAGCGGGAGGGCAGACAATGAGCAGTTCTTC.

V and J are TRBV5-5 and TRBJ1-6, with D perhaps TRBD1 (6 bases). Germline-derived CDR1 and CDR2 are SGHKS and YYEKEE (reference sequence). V lost 4 bases, J lost 9 bases, and 20 bases lay in between. The CDR3 has 16 residues. The CDR3 sequence is CASSQNRDQSSSPLHF. Written as DNA, the CDR3 is TGTGCCAGCAGCCAAAACAGGGACCAATCCTCTTCACCCCTCCACTTT.

This chain links TRBV6-1 with TRBJ2-5, with 16 bases aligning to TRBD2. Germline CDR1 is MNHNS and CDR2 is SASEGT. The trim removed 3 bases at V and 4 bases at J, leaving 5 bases unmatched. The CDR3 contains 17 residues. CDR3 region: CASSDDGTSGGGETQYF. DNA for the CDR3: TGTGCCAGCAGTGATGACGGGACTAGCGGGGGGGGAGAGACCCAGTACTTC.

This clone was seen a handful of times. The chain uses TRBV19 and TRBJ1-3; D unresolved. V was trimmed by 3 bases and J by 4 bases, leaving 13 bases between them. The V gene's germline CDR1 is LNHDA and CDR2 SQIVND (reference sequence). The CDR3 has 15 amino acids. The CDR3 DNA reads TGTGCCAGTAGTATTGATCCGACCAGGGGAAACACCATATATTTT. Translating it yields CASSIDPTRGNTIYF.

The chain links TRBV7-9 to TRBJ2-2; 8 bases align to TRBD1. V lost 5 bases to trimming and J lost 4 bases; unmatched junction nucleotides: 6. CDR1 and CDR2 from the germline V gene are SEHNR and FQNEAQ (reference sequence). This CDR3 is 15 amino acids long. The DNA of the CDR3 is TGTGCCAGCAGCCAGGGGGCCTCCGGCACCGGGGAGCTGTTTTTT. Translation: CASSQGASGTGELFF.